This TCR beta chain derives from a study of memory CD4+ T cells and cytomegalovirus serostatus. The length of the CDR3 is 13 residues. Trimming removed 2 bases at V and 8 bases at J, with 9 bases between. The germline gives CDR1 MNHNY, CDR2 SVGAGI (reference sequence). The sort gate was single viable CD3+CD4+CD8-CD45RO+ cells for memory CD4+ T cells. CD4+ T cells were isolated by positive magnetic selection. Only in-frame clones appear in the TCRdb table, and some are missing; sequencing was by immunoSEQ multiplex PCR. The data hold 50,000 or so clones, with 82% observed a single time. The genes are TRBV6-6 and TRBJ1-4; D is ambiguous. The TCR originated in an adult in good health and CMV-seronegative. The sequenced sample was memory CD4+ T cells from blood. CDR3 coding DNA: TGTGCCAGCAGTTACAGGGTGGAGGAAAAACTGTTTTTT. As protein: CASSYRVEEKLFF.